One and the same sample provided the 32 T cell receptor beta chains below, sequenced in a study of blood T cell repertoires in COVID-19. Clones were sequenced by immunoSEQ multiplex PCR, and TCRdb holds only the in-frame ones, with some missing. The data contain about 52,000 clones, roughly 90% of them singletons. The sample taken for sequencing was peripheral blood. These receptors were collected from an elderly man with active or convalescent COVID-19.

The chain recombines TRBV4-2 with TRBJ2-3; a weak D match, TRBD2 (5 bases). V was shortened by 0 bases and J by 6 bases, with 10 bases between the two germline ends. Germline CDR1 reads LGHNA; CDR2 reads YNFKEQ. The CDR3 runs to 14 residues. CDR3 region: CASSQELGLDTQYF. The CDR3 DNA reads TGTGCCAGCAGCCAAGAACTAGGACTTGATACGCAGTATTTT.

V usage is TRBV9 and J usage is TRBJ2-5, with 7 bases lining up with TRBD2. The CDR3 length is 14 residues. V gave up 7 bases and J gave up 1 base; unmatched junction bases: 7. The germline gives CDR1 SGDLS, CDR2 YYNGEE. Here the CDR3 DNA reads TGTGCCAGCTCCTCTTCTAGCGGCCAAGAGACCCAGTACTTC. Translating gives CASSSSSGQETQYF.

In DNA form, the CDR3 reads TGTGCCAGCAGCCAAGCGGGGGACGGCACAGATACGCAGTATTTT. Encoded protein: CASSQAGDGTDTQYF. J is TRBJ2-3 and V is TRBV25-1, with 8 bases matching TRBD2. Germline V gives CDR1 MGHDK, CDR2 SYGVNS. V lost 6 bases to trimming and J lost 1 base; unmatched junction nucleotides: 6. The CDR3 spans 15 residues.

The CDR3 DNA is TGTGCCAGTAGTATGGACAGCTATGGCTACACCTTC. Translation gives CASSMDSYGYTF. This chain links TRBV19 with TRBJ1-2, with a weak D call TRBD1 (6 bases). From germline, CDR1 is LNHDA and CDR2 SQIVND (reference sequence). The CDR3 consists of 12 residues. Trimming took off 3 bases at V and 4 bases at J, with 6 bases between the two ends.

This chain joins TRBV11-2 and TRBJ1-6, with D tentatively TRBD1 (5 bases). V lost 5 bases and J 5 bases, leaving 19 bases between the germline ends. The CDR3 covers 17 residues. Germline V gene data show CDR1 as SGHAT and CDR2 as FQNNGV. The CDR3 nucleotides are TGTGCCAGCAGCCCGCCATCGGGGGGGGTTCATAATTCACCCCTCCACTTT. It is translated as CASSPPSGGVHNSPLHF.

The chain joins TRBV30 to TRBJ2-3; no clear D. CDR3 size: 12 residues. Trimming removed 2 bases from V and 7 bases from J, with 10 bases in between. Germline V gene data show CDR1 as GTSNPN and CDR2 as SVGIG (reference sequence). CDR3 sequence reads: CAWSIALNTQYF. CDR3 coding DNA: TGTGCCTGGAGTATCGCACTGAATACGCAGTATTTT.

The chain carries TRBV4-3 and TRBJ1-4, with TRBD1 identical over 8 bases. CDR1 and CDR2 from the germline V gene are LGHNA and YSLEER. This CDR3 comprises 15 residues. Trimming cost V 3 bases and J 8 bases; bases outside gene matches: 8. The CDR3 region is CASSQQQGVQEKLFF. CDR3 sequence (DNA): TGCGCCAGCAGCCAGCAACAGGGGGTTCAAGAAAAACTGTTTTTT.

This rearrangement joins TRBV19 to TRBJ2-2; D may be TRBD2 (5 bases). V was cut by 9 bases and J by 0 bases, with 20 bases left in between. This CDR3 contains 17 residues. CDR1 is LNHDA and CDR2 is SQIVND in the germline V gene (reference sequence). The CDR3 sequence is CARTDKGEFSNTGELFF. The CDR3 DNA is TGTGCCAGAACTGATAAGGGAGAATTCTCGAACACCGGGGAGCTGTTTTTT. Complete variable domain (other parts from reference TRBV19 and TRBJ2-2): DGGITQSPKYLFRKEGQNVTLSCEQNLNHDAMYWYRQDPGQGLRLIYYSQIVNDFQKGDIAEGYSVSREKKESFPLTVTSAQKNPTAFYLCARTDKGEFSNTGELFFGEGSRLTVL.

The chain combines TRBV5-8 with TRBJ2-7; TRBD1 is a possible D gene (6 bases). The CDR3 covers 15 residues. Deletions cut 2 bases from V and 2 bases from J, with 14 bases between. Germline V gives CDR1 SGHTS, CDR2 YDEGEE. The DNA for the CDR3 is TGTGCCAGCAGCTTAGACCGGGACATAGCCTACGAGCAGTACTTC. Amino acids: CASSLDRDIAYEQYF.

V and J are TRBV28 and TRBJ2-7; 9 bases line up with TRBD1. The trim removed 5 bases at V and 2 bases at J, leaving 10 bases unmatched. Germline loops: CDR1 MDHEN, CDR2 SYDVKM. The CDR3 consists of 16 residues. CDR3 amino acids: CASSTTGTGSPYEQYF. In nucleotides, the CDR3 is TGTGCCAGCAGTACTACCGGGACAGGGAGTCCCTACGAGCAGTACTTC.

The chain carries TRBV6-6 and TRBJ1-3; D is undetermined. Germline V gives CDR1 MNHNY, CDR2 SVGAGI (reference sequence). The CDR3 runs 17 residues. V was trimmed by 5 bases and J by 0 bases, leaving 17 bases between them. CDR3: CASSPRVSGSSGNTIYF. The CDR3 region has the DNA TGTGCCAGCAGTCCCCGGGTGAGCGGCAGCTCTGGAAACACCATATATTTT.

This chain links TRBV10-3 with TRBJ2-1, with D perhaps TRBD1 (5 bases). CDR3 size: 15 residues. Trimming stripped 0 bases from V and 6 bases from J, with 12 bases between. In germline, CDR1 is ENHRY, CDR2 SYGVKD. The CDR3 DNA reads as TGTGCCATCAGTGAGTCGGCAGGGAATGGCAATGAGCAGTTCTTC. It is translated as CAISESAGNGNEQFF.

This chain uses TRBV19 with TRBJ2-2, with 9 bases matching TRBD2. Trimming removed 5 bases from V and 5 bases from J; junction bases left unmatched: 3. Germline loops: CDR1 LNHDA, CDR2 SQIVND (reference sequence). The CDR3 has 14 amino acids. As DNA, the CDR3 is TGTGCCAGTAGTTCTAGCGGGGCTACCGGGGAGCTGTTTTTT. It encodes CASSSSGATGELFF.

This clone was detected only once. The CDR3 DNA reads as TGTGCTAGTGGCACAGGGGCCAACACTGAAGCTTTCTTT. This gives the protein CASGTGANTEAFF. V and J are TRBV12-5 and TRBJ1-1; 7 bases agree with TRBD1. V lost 6 bases, J lost 2 bases, and 3 bases stayed unmatched. Per the germline V gene, CDR1 is LGHNT and CDR2 is FRNRAP. CDR3 length: 13 residues.

V usage is TRBV7-2 and J usage is TRBJ1-5; D remains unclear. This CDR3 has 16 residues. Trimming removed 2 bases from V and 4 bases from J, with 15 bases in between. The germline V gene has CDR1 SGHTA and CDR2 FQGNSA. CDR3 coding DNA: TGTGCCAGCAGCTTAAGGTCTCGGGAGAATAATCAGCCCCAGCATTTT. This gives the protein CASSLRSRENNQPQHF.

This sequence joins TRBV4-3 and TRBJ2-3; 11 bases are a match to TRBD2. V trimming: 3 bases; J trimming: 4 bases; junction bases outside the gene matches: 3. CDR1 and CDR2 (germline): LGHNA, YSLEER. There are 15 residues in the CDR3. CDR3 DNA: TGCGCCAGCAGCCAGAGGGGACTAGCGGCAGATACGCAGTATTTT. Translated: CASSQRGLAADTQYF.

The CDR3 bases are TGTGCCAGCAGTTTACCCGGGACTCCGCAGCCCCAGCATTTT. Amino acids: CASSLPGTPQPQHF. The chain recombines TRBV28 with TRBJ1-5; possibly TRBD1 for D (5 bases). V lost 2 bases to trimming and J lost 7 bases, with 12 bases between them. The CDR3 loop spans 14 amino acids. Per germline, CDR1 MDHEN and CDR2 SYDVKM.

V is TRBV7-8 and J is TRBJ1-1; weak D call: TRBD1 (5 bases). Trimming shortened V by 2 bases and J by 3 bases, and 19 bases separated the two germline ends. Germline CDR1 and CDR2: SGHVS and FQNEAQ. This CDR3 contains 17 residues. The CDR3 region is CASSLRLKNQGDTEAFF. For the CDR3, the DNA is TGTGCCAGCAGCTTAAGGCTAAAAAATCAAGGGGACACTGAAGCTTTCTTT. Based on the CDR3 plus reference TRBV7-8 and TRBJ1-1, the full variable domain is GAGVSQSPRYKVAKRGQDVALRCDPISGHVSLFWYQQALGQGPEFLTYFQNEAQLDKSGLPSDRFFAERPEGSVSTLKIQRTQQEDSAVYLCASSLRLKNQGDTEAFFGQGTRLTVV.

The chain links TRBV28 to TRBJ1-5; D may be TRBD1 (6 bases). The CDR3 has 17 amino acids. V was trimmed by 2 bases and J by 4 bases, leaving 18 bases between them. Germline V gene sequence: CDR1 MDHEN, CDR2 SYDVKM. CDR3 DNA sequence: TGTGCCAGCAGTTTAGGACAGTATGGGGCCCCAAATCAGCCCCAGCATTTT. Encoded protein: CASSLGQYGAPNQPQHF.

The chain combines TRBV14 with TRBJ2-7; 9 bases map to TRBD2. The CDR3 sequence is 17 residues long. V was clipped by 3 bases and J by 4 bases; unmatched bases: 13. CDR1 and CDR2 (germline): SGHDN, FVKESK. CDR3 nucleotide sequence: TGTGCCAGCAGCCACACCCCGTGGGCGGGGGGGCGGTACGAGCAGTACTTC. This codes for CASSHTPWAGGRYEQYF.

J is TRBJ2-1 and V is TRBV21-1; TRBD1, the table's D call, lacks a check against the DNA. TRBV21-1 is classified as a pseudogene. The CDR3 loop spans 18 amino acids. The CDR3 DNA reads as TGTGCCAGCAGCAAAAGCCCAATAGGGGACAGGGAGGGCGGTGAGCAGTTCTTC. Protein product: CASSKSPIGDREGGEQFF.

This CDR3 reads CASTPSALNTEAFF. In DNA form, the CDR3 reads TGCGCCAGCACCCCCAGTGCCCTGAACACTGAAGCTTTCTTT. This chain uses TRBV5-1 with TRBJ1-1; D is uncertain. Deletions cut 6 bases from V and 0 bases from J, with 12 bases between. In germline, CDR1 is SGHRS, CDR2 YFSETQ. The CDR3 totals 14 residues.

V and J are TRBV2 and TRBJ2-7; 8 positions agree with TRBD1. Germline V gives CDR1 SNHLY, CDR2 FYNNEI. V lost 3 bases, J lost 4 bases, and 8 bases stayed unmatched. The CDR3 contains 15 residues. The CDR3 loop is CASSDPSGGWYEQYF. DNA of the CDR3: TGTGCCAGCAGTGACCCGTCAGGGGGCTGGTACGAGCAGTACTTC. Combining the CDR3 with reference TRBV2 and TRBJ2-7 gives the whole variable domain EPEVTQTPSHQVTQMGQEVILRCVPISNHLYFYWYRQILGQKVEFLVSFYNNEISEKSEIFDDQFSVERPDGSNFTLKIRSTKLEDSAMYFCASSDPSGGWYEQYFGPGTRLTVT.

The CDR3 nucleotides read TGTGCCTGGAGTGGACACGTCGGGGGGAGGGGCTCCGTCCTGAGACTGTTTTTT. It yields the protein CAWSGHVGGRGSVLRLFF. The rearrangement uses TRBV30 and TRBJ1-4; maybe TRBD1 (5 bases). Germline-derived CDR1 and CDR2 are GTSNPN and SVGIG (reference sequence). V lost 1 base and J 13 bases, leaving 31 bases between the germline ends. The CDR3 is made up of 18 amino acids.

This clone showed up just a few times. The chain has TRBV6-2 or TRBV6-3 and TRBJ2-3; D is unclear. Trimming shortened V by 5 bases and J by 3 bases, and 6 bases separated the two germline ends. This CDR3 comprises 12 residues. Germline values: CDR1 MNHEY, CDR2 SVGEGT. This chain's CDR3 is CASSRLTDTQYF. The CDR3 DNA reads TGTGCCAGCAGTCGACTGACAGATACGCAGTATTTT.

The rearrangement joins TRBV5-5 to TRBJ2-7; D is undetermined. Trimming removed 0 bases from V and 0 bases from J, with 7 bases in between. Germline V gene lookup returns CDR1 SGHKS and CDR2 YYEKEE (reference sequence). The CDR3 consists of 14 residues. The CDR3 nucleotides read TGTGCCAGCAGCTTGGACAGTTTCTCCTACGAGCAGTACTTC. Protein sequence: CASSLDSFSYEQYF.

This clone was picked up a small number of times. CDR3 loop: CASSFGGATEAFF. In DNA, the CDR3 is TGTGCCAGCAGTTTCGGGGGAGCCACTGAAGCTTTCTTT. The chain has TRBV12-3 or TRBV12-4 and TRBJ1-1; the D gene is possibly TRBD1 (5 bases). CDR3 length: 13 residues. V gave up 3 bases and J gave up 4 bases, with 9 bases separating them.

The V call is TRBV7-2, the J call TRBJ1-2; D unclear. The CDR3 sequence is 16 residues long. V lost 1 base and J lost 2, with 14 bases in between. Germline V gives CDR1 SGHTA, CDR2 FQGNSA. The CDR3: CASSLVIVSSNYGYTF. Written as DNA, the CDR3 is TGTGCCAGCAGCTTAGTTATAGTAAGCTCCAACTATGGCTACACCTTC.

The table lists this clone with a few counts. The V gene is TRBV6-5, the J gene TRBJ2-2; TRBD1 matches at 7 bases. The V segment lost 6 bases and the J segment 5 bases; nucleotides outside the gene matches: 6. There are 14 residues in the CDR3. CDR1 and CDR2 (germline): MNHEY, SVGAGI. CDR3 DNA: TGTGCCAGCAGCCGGGACAGACAAACCGGGGAGCTGTTTTTT. This translates into CASSRDRQTGELFF.

The V call is TRBV7-2, the J call TRBJ2-5; no clear D gene. Germline V CDR1 and CDR2: SGHTA, FQGNSA. This CDR3 is built from 14 residues. V dropped 2 bases and J dropped 1 base, with 8 bases sitting between them. The CDR3 DNA reads TGTGCCAGCAGCTTAACCGACACCCAAGAGACCCAGTACTTC. This encodes CASSLTDTQETQYF.

The chain recombines TRBV27 with TRBJ2-7; maybe TRBD1 (5 bases). Germline loops: CDR1 MNHEY, CDR2 SMNVEV (reference sequence). The CDR3 consists of 14 residues. The V gene lost 5 bases and the J gene lost 2 bases, with 13 bases spanning the gap. CDR3 DNA sequence: TGTGCCAGCAGTATCCTGGGGCAGCCCTACGAGCAGTACTTC. It encodes CASSILGQPYEQYF.

The chain uses TRBV2 and TRBJ2-7; 12 bases align to TRBD2. The germline CDR1 and CDR2 sequences are SNHLY and FYNNEI. J was trimmed by 3 bases and V by 5 bases; bases with no gene match: 2. CDR3 length: 14 residues. The CDR3: CASSTGLAGYEQYF. As DNA, the CDR3 is TGTGCCAGCAGTACGGGACTAGCGGGCTACGAGCAGTACTTC. Filled out from reference TRBV2 and TRBJ2-7, the complete variable domain reads EPEVTQTPSHQVTQMGQEVILRCVPISNHLYFYWYRQILGQKVEFLVSFYNNEISEKSEIFDDQFSVERPDGSNFTLKIRSTKLEDSAMYFCASSTGLAGYEQYFGPGTRLTVT.